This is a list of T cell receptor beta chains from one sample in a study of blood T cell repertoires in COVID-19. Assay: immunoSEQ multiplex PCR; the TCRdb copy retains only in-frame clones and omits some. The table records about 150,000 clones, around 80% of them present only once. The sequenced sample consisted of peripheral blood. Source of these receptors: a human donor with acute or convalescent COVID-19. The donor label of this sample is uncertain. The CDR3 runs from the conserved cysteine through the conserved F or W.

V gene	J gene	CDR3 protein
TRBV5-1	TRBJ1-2	CASSLEGAGGYTF
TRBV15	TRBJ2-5	CATSRERGQETQYF
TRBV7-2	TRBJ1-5	CASSFGGSGNQPQHF
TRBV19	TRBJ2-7	CASSPLAGGQPYEQYF
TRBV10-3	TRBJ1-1	CAISERGTEAFF
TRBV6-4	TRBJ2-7	CASSEVGGSYEQYF
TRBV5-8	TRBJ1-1	CASSARGVNTEAFF
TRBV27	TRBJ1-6	CASSFRQEYSPLHF
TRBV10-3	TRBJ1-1	CAISDQDRKGTEAFF
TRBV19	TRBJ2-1	CASSIQVNYNEQFF
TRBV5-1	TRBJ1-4	CASSPAGQGREKLFF
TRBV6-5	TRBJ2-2	CASQGVGTGELFF
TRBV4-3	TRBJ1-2	CASSQEAGPFNYGYTF
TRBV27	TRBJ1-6	CASGGASPLHF
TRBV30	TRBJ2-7	CAWSGQGYEQYF
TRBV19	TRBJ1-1	CASSTYDRVDTEAFF
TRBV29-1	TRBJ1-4	CSVPQGAGATNEKLFF
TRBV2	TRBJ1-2	CASADPAPGDPIHGYTF
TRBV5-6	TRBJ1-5	CASSLVGSQPQHF
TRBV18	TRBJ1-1	CASSLMTGESTEAFF
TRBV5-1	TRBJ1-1	CASSSRTAGPDRGAFF
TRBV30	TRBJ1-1	CAWYRGQGEAFF
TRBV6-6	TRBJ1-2	CASRLTQPAGYTF
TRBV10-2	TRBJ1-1	CASSESGNRGNTEAFF
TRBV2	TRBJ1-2	CASSRDSLNYGYTF
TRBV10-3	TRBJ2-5	CAISESGLSTGAQYF
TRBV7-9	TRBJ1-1	CASSPKGQGRDTEAFF
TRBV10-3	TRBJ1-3	CAISPGQTLIGNTIYF
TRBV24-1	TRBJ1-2	CATSGGGTTLLANYGYTF
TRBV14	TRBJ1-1	CASSPFTGGMDTEAFF
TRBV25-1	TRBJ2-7	CASTPWGGDEQYF
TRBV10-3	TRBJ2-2	CATLGGAGELFF
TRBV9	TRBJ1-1	CASSVAREALSTEAFF
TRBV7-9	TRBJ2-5	CASSFASKGSRETQYF
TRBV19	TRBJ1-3	CASSPRDRGLIGNTIYF
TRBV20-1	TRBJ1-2	CSARTPEHYTF
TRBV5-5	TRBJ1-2	CASSGQGLGYGYTF
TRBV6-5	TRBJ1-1	CASSYSSGKGRTEAFF
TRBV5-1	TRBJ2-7	CASSYGTGGNEQYF
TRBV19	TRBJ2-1	CATAHLGSNEQFF
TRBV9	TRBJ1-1	CASSFRGRFPNTEAFF
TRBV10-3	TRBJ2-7	CAISGPAVAYEQYF
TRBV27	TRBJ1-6	CASSWRTDNSPLHF
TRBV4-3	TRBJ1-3	CASSQESATDRGYGNTIYF
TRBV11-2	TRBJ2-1	CASSLLVGQGINEQFF
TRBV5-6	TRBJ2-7	CASSLWGVGFYEQYF
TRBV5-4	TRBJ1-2	CASSFLENGYTF
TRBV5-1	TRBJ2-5	CASSLDTGHLQETQYF
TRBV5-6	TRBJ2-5	CASSPQGAGETQYF
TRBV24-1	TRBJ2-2	CATSDPRGPNTGELFF
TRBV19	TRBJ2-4	CASRDRGKGFDIQYF